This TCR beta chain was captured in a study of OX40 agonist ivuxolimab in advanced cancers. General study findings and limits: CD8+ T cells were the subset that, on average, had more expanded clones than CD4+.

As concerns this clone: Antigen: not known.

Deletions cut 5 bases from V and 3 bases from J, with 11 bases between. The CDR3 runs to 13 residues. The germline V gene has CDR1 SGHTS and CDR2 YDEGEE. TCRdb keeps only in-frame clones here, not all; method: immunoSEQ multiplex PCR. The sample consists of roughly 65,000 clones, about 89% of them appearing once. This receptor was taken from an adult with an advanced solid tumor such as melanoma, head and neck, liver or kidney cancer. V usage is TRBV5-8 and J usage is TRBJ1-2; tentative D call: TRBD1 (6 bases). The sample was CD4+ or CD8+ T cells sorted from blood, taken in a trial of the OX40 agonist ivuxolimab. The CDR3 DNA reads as TGTGCCAGCAGAACAGGGACCCACTATGGCTACACCTTC. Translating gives CASRTGTHYGYTF.